This TCR beta chain comes out of a study of Graves' ophthalmopathy and Graves' hyperthyroidism. Study results and limitations: A majority of expanded thyroid clonotypes exceeding 0.001 frequency were likewise present in blood.

With respect to this clonotype: The antigen is not known.

Newly diagnosed hyperthyroidism donors, aged 18 to 65, duration under 2 months. The study excluded patients with other autoimmune diseases, uncontrolled infections, pregnancy or lactation. RNA served as the template for amplifying TCR beta CDR3 regions. The first-round RT-PCR employed HTBI primers together with the Qiagen OneStep RT-PCR kit. A multiplex PCR was then performed as the second round. MiXCR was run by TCRdb on the multiplex PCR reads, yielding one entry per CDR3 protein. The sample has around 1.1 million distinct CDR3 sequences, about 35% seen once. V was shortened by 10 bases and J by 5 bases, with 20 bases between the two germline ends. Germline CDR1 reads MNHEY; CDR2 reads SVGAGI. There are 14 residues in the CDR3.

The chain links TRBV6-5 to TRBJ1-1, with a weak D call TRBD1 (6 bases). The TCR was taken from an adult man with Graves' hyperthyroidism. The sample consisted of peripheral blood or thyroid tissue (not recorded which). The CDR3 DNA is TGTGCCACCCAAGACGGACAGTACCGGACTGAAGCTTTCTTT. It codes for CATQDGQYRTEAFF.